A selection of T cell receptor beta chains follows, all from one sample in a study of CD8 T cells in ankylosing spondylitis. TCRdb re-called the 5' RACE reads through MiXCR, storing one row per CDR3 protein. The sample shows 75,000 to 95,000 distinct CDR3 sequences, roughly 9% of them seen only once. The sequencing input was blood, either unsorted or a sorted T cell fraction (not recorded which). These receptors came from a male donor with ankylosing spondylitis. Each CDR3 is given with its conserved first and last residue. Clone size is not always given. Where it is, it says once, few, many or a class for expanded clones.

V	size	CDR3
TRBV9	many	CASSVGAESSYEQYF
TRBV7-9	many	CASSLSLGEQFF
TRBV9	few	CASSAGTMVVKETQYF
TRBV7-9	many	CASGGQGPQQYF
TRBV27	few	CASSSRQGYNEQFF
TRBV12-3/TRBV12-4	many	CASSLVPLPPEQYF
TRBV5-1	many	CASSPLGSYNEQFF
TRBV12-3/TRBV12-4	many	CASNQGEYHEQYF
TRBV12-3/TRBV12-4	many	CASRGDSPIGTQYF
TRBV27	many	CASSLPDGYGYTF
TRBV5-1	many	CASRRLRTESNQPQHF
TRBV19	many	CASSITTESHNEQFF
TRBV27	many	CASSLRDRGHEQYF
TRBV27	-	CASSQGSSYEQYF
TRBV11-2	many	CASGRGGGEQFF
TRBV4-2	many	CASSPLAGDTDTQYF
TRBV10-2	-	CATEAETQYF
TRBV12-3/TRBV12-4	few	CASSTDSGGPNYGYTF
TRBV28	-	CASSRFDGRQNTGELFF
TRBV2	few	CASSDRRTASLNTGELFF
TRBV2	few	CASSDFAGGPYNEQFF
TRBV27	-	CASSPHLGTGVYEQYF
TRBV30	few	CAWSNPGLAGGRPIFYEQYF
TRBV7-8	-	CASTQLLSTDTQYF
TRBV6-5	-	CASSYSMGMLLFGYTF
TRBV20-1	-	CSADHDRVLRGANVLTF
TRBV11-1	many	CASSLVEVNSHTSGANVLTF
TRBV12-3/TRBV12-4	many	CASSHGPAAEQFF
TRBV13	many	CASSFELAGGKTDTQYF
TRBV29-1	few	CSVRGGAGDVPLNIQYF
TRBV19	-	CASSTGREQYF
TRBV20-1	many	CSARLLREFSGELFF
TRBV7-2	medium-sized	CASSLGSGHQPQHF
TRBV4-1	many	CASSYGGSTDTQYF
TRBV4-1	-	CASSQESGGEYEQYF
TRBV7-9	many	CASSLGHSYEQYF
TRBV20-1	many	CSAPWVVVNTEAFF
TRBV30	-	CAWSAGTTNTGELFF
TRBV20-1	-	CSARSTENSYEQYF
TRBV7-2	few	CASSFSGADHTEAFF
TRBV14	-	CASSQVPLGGYTF
TRBV7-2	few	CASSPSGYGYTF
TRBV15	-	CATSRSGLVYEQYF
TRBV12-3/TRBV12-4	many	CASRPPGRGHYEQFF
TRBV12-3/TRBV12-4	few	CASSFGGWAFF
TRBV24-1	few	CATSEGTDTQYF
TRBV12-3/TRBV12-4	many	CASSLGKGAITEAFF
TRBV5-1	few	CASSLEQGALGANVLTF
TRBV20-1	few	CSAPMIPTSGVLNEQFF
TRBV4-1	many	CASSLETGDREQFF
TRBV30	many	CAGRLNTEAFF
TRBV3-1	medium-sized	CASSLPGEDTQYF
TRBV3-1	-	CASSQADSGATDTQYF
TRBV11-3	few	CASSLGEFHRDNEQFF
TRBV15	many	CATSMETYNEQFF
TRBV6-5	few	CASSYVQEYNEQFF
TRBV27	few	CASSSLGGGYGYTF
TRBV6-1	-	CATGVAEAFF